The rows below give T cell receptor beta chains drawn from one sample of a study of shared T cell receptors in the human thymus. Libraries were prepared by immunoSEQ multiplex PCR; TCRdb keeps only in-frame clonotypes and omits some of them. The sample comprises 630,000 or so clones, around 87% of which are singletons, and 0.0094% rests with the top ten. These records were also assigned to another study, of human thymus T cells.

Material for sequencing was thymocytes. These receptors came from a boy less than two years old with a congenital heart defect. Both conserved end residues are part of each CDR3. Each record gives: CDR3 DNA, CDR3 protein, J gene, V gene, D gene, CDR3 length, clone size. D genes are given only for firm matches. The listing skips clone size in some rows; elsewhere it reads once, few, many or a size class.

CDR3nt: TGTGCCAGCAGCTCCCGGGACAGGCCTAATGAAAAACTGTTTTTT; CDR3aa: CASSSRDRPNEKLFF; j_gene: TRBJ1-4; v_gene: TRBV5-6; d_gene: TRBD1; len: 15; abundance: NA
CDR3nt: TGTGCCAGCAGCCCCCAAAAACAGGGGGAGAACACTGAAGCTTTCTTT; CDR3aa: CASSPQKQGENTEAFF; j_gene: TRBJ1-1; v_gene: TRBV4-2; d_gene: TRBD1; len: 16; abundance: NA
CDR3nt: TGTGCCAGCAGCCCCCGGGACTACCGGGAGATCGAGCAGTACTTC; CDR3aa: CASSPRDYREIEQYF; j_gene: TRBJ2-7; v_gene: TRBV7-8; d_gene: TRBD2; len: 15; abundance: once
CDR3nt: TGTGCCAGCAGCTTGTGTACAGGGGGACCCTCCTCCTACGAGCAGTACTTC; CDR3aa: CASSLCTGGPSSYEQYF; j_gene: TRBJ2-7; v_gene: TRBV7-8; d_gene: TRBD1; len: 17; abundance: few
CDR3nt: TGTGCCAGCAGTTTTCGGGGACTAGCGGGGGCTAGCACAGATACGCAGTATTTT; CDR3aa: CASSFRGLAGASTDTQYF; j_gene: TRBJ2-3; v_gene: TRBV28; d_gene: TRBD2; len: 18; abundance: NA
CDR3nt: TGTGCCAGCAGCCAAGATACCGTGCGAAGGGGAAATGAAAAACTGTTTTTT; CDR3aa: CASSQDTVRRGNEKLFF; j_gene: TRBJ1-4; v_gene: TRBV14; d_gene: NA; len: 17; abundance: once
CDR3nt: TGTGCCAGCAGCCCCTCAGGGACAGCCCTAGAACTGAGCTCCTATAATTCACCCCTCCACTTT; CDR3aa: CASSPSGTALELSSYNSPLHF; j_gene: TRBJ1-6; v_gene: TRBV9; d_gene: TRBD1; len: 21; abundance: NA
CDR3nt: TGTGCCAGCAGCTTGCGTACAGGGGGAAACACCATATATTTT; CDR3aa: CASSLRTGGNTIYF; j_gene: TRBJ1-3; v_gene: TRBV5-6; d_gene: NA; len: 14; abundance: few
CDR3nt: TGCAGCGTTCAGGGAAACACTGAAGCTTTCTTT; CDR3aa: CSVQGNTEAFF; j_gene: TRBJ1-1; v_gene: TRBV29-1; d_gene: NA; len: 11; abundance: NA
CDR3nt: TGTGCCAGCAGCTTCGGGACTAGCGGGGGGGCCTCCTACGAGCAGTACTTC; CDR3aa: CASSFGTSGGASYEQYF; j_gene: TRBJ2-7; v_gene: TRBV5-4; d_gene: TRBD2; len: 17; abundance: NA
CDR3nt: TGTGCCAGCAGTTTATTCGGGAGGGGATCATCACAACTTGAAGCTTTCTTT; CDR3aa: CASSLFGRGSSQLEAFF; j_gene: TRBJ1-1; v_gene: TRBV28; d_gene: NA; len: 17; abundance: once
CDR3nt: TGTGCCAGCTCACTGACAGGTCTCGTAGACTATGGCTACACCTTC; CDR3aa: CASSLTGLVDYGYTF; j_gene: TRBJ1-2; v_gene: TRBV18; d_gene: NA; len: 15; abundance: NA
CDR3nt: TGTGCCAGCAGCAAACAGGCATCCGATTATAATTCACCCCTCCACTTT; CDR3aa: CASSKQASDYNSPLHF; j_gene: TRBJ1-6; v_gene: TRBV7-2; d_gene: NA; len: 16; abundance: NA
CDR3nt: TGTGCCAGCAGCTTAGAAGAGCGGGCCCCCTACGAGCAGTACTTC; CDR3aa: CASSLEERAPYEQYF; j_gene: TRBJ2-7; v_gene: TRBV7-9; d_gene: NA; len: 15; abundance: NA
CDR3nt: TGTGCCAGCAGCTTAGACCCACGGGGGGGCTGGGGTTACACCATATATTTT; CDR3aa: CASSLDPRGGWGYTIYF; j_gene: TRBJ1-3; v_gene: TRBV7-2; d_gene: NA; len: 17; abundance: NA
CDR3nt: TGTGCCAGCAGTTACTCGGGACAGGGGATATTCGCGCAGTATTTT; CDR3aa: CASSYSGQGIFAQYF; j_gene: TRBJ2-3; v_gene: TRBV6-6; d_gene: TRBD1; len: 15; abundance: NA
CDR3nt: TGCGCCAGCAGCCAAGGTTCACGGCTAGCGGGAGTGCCAAGAAACACAGATACGCAGTATTTT; CDR3aa: CASSQGSRLAGVPRNTDTQYF; j_gene: TRBJ2-3; v_gene: TRBV4-3; d_gene: TRBD2; len: 21; abundance: NA
CDR3nt: TGTGCCAGCAGCTTACTTCAGGGGAACACCGGGGAGCTGTTTTTT; CDR3aa: CASSLLQGNTGELFF; j_gene: TRBJ2-2; v_gene: TRBV7-2; d_gene: NA; len: 15; abundance: NA
CDR3nt: TGTGCCAGCAGCTCGACAGGGAATAATGGCTACACCTTC; CDR3aa: CASSSTGNNGYTF; j_gene: TRBJ1-2; v_gene: TRBV5-5; d_gene: TRBD1; len: 13; abundance: NA
CDR3nt: TGTGCCAGCAGTTCACATCGACAGGCCCGCTCCTACGAGCAGTACTTC; CDR3aa: CASSSHRQARSYEQYF; j_gene: TRBJ2-7; v_gene: TRBV27; d_gene: NA; len: 16; abundance: NA
CDR3nt: TGCGCCAGCAGCTTGTCACAGGGGGATCTAACTGAAGCTTTCTTT; CDR3aa: CASSLSQGDLTEAFF; j_gene: TRBJ1-1; v_gene: TRBV5-1; d_gene: TRBD1; len: 15; abundance: NA
CDR3nt: TGTGCCAGCAGCGTAGATGCGGAGCTAGCGGGGGCGAGGGGCACAGATACGCAGTATTTT; CDR3aa: CASSVDAELAGARGTDTQYF; j_gene: TRBJ2-3; v_gene: TRBV9; d_gene: TRBD2; len: 20; abundance: NA
CDR3nt: TGTGCCAGCAGTTTATACCAGGGTAGCTCCTACGAGCAGTACTTC; CDR3aa: CASSLYQGSSYEQYF; j_gene: TRBJ2-7; v_gene: TRBV28; d_gene: NA; len: 15; abundance: NA
CDR3nt: TGTGCCAGCAGTCAAGGGGGAAATAGCAATCAGCCCCAGCATTTT; CDR3aa: CASSQGGNSNQPQHF; j_gene: TRBJ1-5; v_gene: TRBV27; d_gene: NA; len: 15; abundance: NA
CDR3nt: TGTGCCAGCAGTCGATTGACAGTGAACACTGAAGCTTTCTTT; CDR3aa: CASSRLTVNTEAFF; j_gene: TRBJ1-1; v_gene: TRBV28; d_gene: NA; len: 14; abundance: once
CDR3nt: TGTGCCAGCAGCTTAGGCAACAGGGGCCCGGTAGGGGAAAAACTGTTTTTT; CDR3aa: CASSLGNRGPVGEKLFF; j_gene: TRBJ1-4; v_gene: TRBV7-6; d_gene: TRBD1; len: 17; abundance: NA
CDR3nt: TGTGCTAGTGGTATGGGACTAGCGGAAAACAATGAGCAGTTCTTC; CDR3aa: CASGMGLAENNEQFF; j_gene: TRBJ2-1; v_gene: TRBV12-5; d_gene: TRBD2; len: 15; abundance: NA
CDR3nt: TGCGCCAGCAGCCAAGACCCGGGCTCCTACGAGCAGTACTTC; CDR3aa: CASSQDPGSYEQYF; j_gene: TRBJ2-7; v_gene: TRBV4-3; d_gene: NA; len: 14; abundance: NA
CDR3nt: TGTGCCACCAGCACCGGACAGGGAGGAGACGAGCAGTACTTC; CDR3aa: CATSTGQGGDEQYF; j_gene: TRBJ2-7; v_gene: TRBV15; d_gene: TRBD1; len: 14; abundance: NA
CDR3nt: TGTGCCAGCAGCCCTCGGACAGGGGTCCGTCCCATACGTGGCTACACCTTC; CDR3aa: CASSPRTGVRPIRGYTF; j_gene: TRBJ1-2; v_gene: TRBV11-2; d_gene: TRBD1; len: 17; abundance: few
CDR3nt: TGTGCCAGCAGTGGACGGACAGGGAGGGTTAATTCACCCCTCCACTTT; CDR3aa: CASSGRTGRVNSPLHF; j_gene: TRBJ1-6; v_gene: TRBV2; d_gene: TRBD1; len: 16; abundance: NA
CDR3nt: TGTGCCAGCAGTTACGAGGGCGGGTTCAACGAGCAGTACTTC; CDR3aa: CASSYEGGFNEQYF; j_gene: TRBJ2-7; v_gene: TRBV6-5; d_gene: NA; len: 14; abundance: NA
CDR3nt: TGTGCCAGCAGCTTAGAACCGGGACTAGGGAGGGAGCAGTTCTTC; CDR3aa: CASSLEPGLGREQFF; j_gene: TRBJ2-1; v_gene: TRBV11-2; d_gene: TRBD2; len: 15; abundance: NA
CDR3nt: TGTGCCAGCAGAACCCAGCGGGGACGGACTGATACGCAGTATTTT; CDR3aa: CASRTQRGRTDTQYF; j_gene: TRBJ2-3; v_gene: TRBV28; d_gene: TRBD2; len: 15; abundance: NA
CDR3nt: TGTGCCAGCAGCTTAGTACTAGCGGGAGTCCGCCACACAGATACGCAGTATTTT; CDR3aa: CASSLVLAGVRHTDTQYF; j_gene: TRBJ2-3; v_gene: TRBV7-2; d_gene: TRBD2; len: 18; abundance: NA
CDR3nt: TGTGCCAGCAGCGCCGGGACTAACTACGAGCAGTACTTC; CDR3aa: CASSAGTNYEQYF; j_gene: TRBJ2-7; v_gene: TRBV9; d_gene: TRBD2; len: 13; abundance: NA
CDR3nt: TGCGCCAGCAGCCACTCGGACAGGGGGCGCCCCCTTAGCTCCTATAATTCACCCCTCCACTTT; CDR3aa: CASSHSDRGRPLSSYNSPLHF; j_gene: TRBJ1-6; v_gene: TRBV4-1; d_gene: TRBD1; len: 21; abundance: NA
CDR3nt: TGTGCCAGCAGCCAAGGAGTGGGGAGGCCCTATGGCTACACCTTC; CDR3aa: CASSQGVGRPYGYTF; j_gene: TRBJ1-2; v_gene: TRBV14; d_gene: NA; len: 15; abundance: NA
CDR3nt: TGCGCCAGCAGCCAACTGACAGGCTACGAGCAGTACTTC; CDR3aa: CASSQLTGYEQYF; j_gene: TRBJ2-7; v_gene: TRBV4-3; d_gene: NA; len: 13; abundance: NA
CDR3nt: TGCGCCAGCAGTCACCACGGTTCCTACGAGCAGTACTTC; CDR3aa: CASSHHGSYEQYF; j_gene: TRBJ2-7; v_gene: TRBV23-1; d_gene: NA; len: 13; abundance: NA
CDR3nt: TGCGCCAGCAGCCATAAGTTTCCGGGGGTGAACACTGAAGCTTTCTTT; CDR3aa: CASSHKFPGVNTEAFF; j_gene: TRBJ1-1; v_gene: TRBV4-3; d_gene: NA; len: 16; abundance: few
CDR3nt: TGTGCCAGCTCACCACTAGGACAGTCCTACGAGCAGTACTTC; CDR3aa: CASSPLGQSYEQYF; j_gene: TRBJ2-7; v_gene: TRBV18; d_gene: NA; len: 14; abundance: NA
CDR3nt: TGTGCCATCACCAGTCAACGGGACAGAATCTATGGCTACACCTTC; CDR3aa: CAITSQRDRIYGYTF; j_gene: TRBJ1-2; v_gene: TRBV10-3; d_gene: TRBD1; len: 15; abundance: NA
CDR3nt: TGTGCCAGCAGTTCAGGGGGCGGCTACACCTTC; CDR3aa: CASSSGGGYTF; j_gene: TRBJ1-2; v_gene: TRBV7-8; d_gene: TRBD1; len: 11; abundance: NA
CDR3nt: TGTGCCAGCAGCGCGGGTGAGGGCTTTGGCAATCAGCCCCAGCATTTT; CDR3aa: CASSAGEGFGNQPQHF; j_gene: TRBJ1-5; v_gene: TRBV9; d_gene: NA; len: 16; abundance: NA
CDR3nt: TGTGCCAGCAGTTTAAGGACAGGAGGGGGGAATGAGCAGTTCTTC; CDR3aa: CASSLRTGGGNEQFF; j_gene: TRBJ2-1; v_gene: TRBV27; d_gene: NA; len: 15; abundance: NA
CDR3nt: TGTGCCAGCAGTAACCCTAGCGGGAGATTGTATGAGCAGTTCTTC; CDR3aa: CASSNPSGRLYEQFF; j_gene: TRBJ2-1; v_gene: TRBV28; d_gene: TRBD2; len: 15; abundance: NA
CDR3nt: TGTGCCTGGGGACAGGGTCCCTATAGCAATCAGCCCCAGCATTTT; CDR3aa: CAWGQGPYSNQPQHF; j_gene: TRBJ1-5; v_gene: TRBV30; d_gene: TRBD1; len: 15; abundance: NA
CDR3nt: TGTGCCAGCAGTTATAGCTCGGGAGCGGGAACCAATGAGCAGTTCTTC; CDR3aa: CASSYSSGAGTNEQFF; j_gene: TRBJ2-1; v_gene: TRBV6-5; d_gene: TRBD2; len: 16; abundance: NA